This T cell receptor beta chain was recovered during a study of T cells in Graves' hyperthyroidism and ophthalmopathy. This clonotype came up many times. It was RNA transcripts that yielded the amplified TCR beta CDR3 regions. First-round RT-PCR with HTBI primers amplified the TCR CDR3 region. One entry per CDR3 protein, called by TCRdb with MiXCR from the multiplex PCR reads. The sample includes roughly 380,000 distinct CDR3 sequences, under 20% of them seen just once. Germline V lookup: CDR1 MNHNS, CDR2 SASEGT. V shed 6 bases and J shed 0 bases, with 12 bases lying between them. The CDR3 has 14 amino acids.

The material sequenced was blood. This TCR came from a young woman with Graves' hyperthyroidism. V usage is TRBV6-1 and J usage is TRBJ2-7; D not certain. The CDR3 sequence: CASSSRPLSYEQYF. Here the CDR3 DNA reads TGTGCCAGCAGCTCCCGACCCCTCTCCTACGAGCAGTACTTC.